Listed here are 21 T cell receptor beta chains from one sample, sequenced in a study of T cell clonality in common variable immunodeficiency. Sequenced by immunoSEQ multiplex PCR; TCRdb stores in-frame clones only, minus some. The sample yields roughly 25,000 clones, without any singletons. No antigen has been identified for these receptors. The study's findings and limits: In common variable immunodeficiency, TCR beta chains reportedly carried fewer deletions and N-nucleotide insertions.

The sequenced sample was peripheral blood mononuclear cells. The receptors were gathered from a human donor with common variable immunodeficiency.

This clone was seen a handful of times. The read ends 3 residues before the CDR3 terminus; that terminus is restored from the germline J gene. This chain connects TRBV7-2 to TRBJ1-1; D is possibly TRBD1 (6 bases). CDR1 and CDR2 (germline): SGHTA, FQGNSA. This CDR3 has 16 residues. Here the CDR3 reads CASRLAPGQLNFEAFF. The part of the CDR3 DNA that was read is TGTGCAAGTCGCTTAGCCCCGGGACAATTGAATTTTGAA.

This clone has only a few counts. The CDR3 is cut off 3 residues early in the read; its end comes from the germline J gene. The rearrangement uses TRBV19 and TRBJ1-1, with D possibly TRBD1 on 6 matching bases. Trimming took 5 bases from V and 3 from J, leaving 13 bases between them. Germline-derived CDR1 and CDR2 are LNHDA and SQIVND (reference sequence). The CDR3 covers 14 residues. CDR3 bases read: TGTGCCAGTAGTCTCAGGGGAGGTTACACTGAA. It is translated as CASSLRGGYTE. The complete CDR3 protein is CASSLRGGYTEAFF.

Of note for this clone: The CDR3 is cut off 3 residues early in the read; its end comes from the germline J gene. The J gene is TRBJ1-1, the V gene TRBV7-6; 8 nucleotides line up with TRBD1. The CDR3 is 15 residues long. The V gene end was trimmed by 1 base and the J gene end by 4 bases; junction bases not matched to a gene: 5. Germline V CDR1 and CDR2: SGHVS, FNYEAQ. The CDR3 DNA, read in part, is TGTGCCAGCAGCTTAGTGCAGGGGGCGGGCACTGAA. It is translated as CASSLVQGAGTE. The complete CDR3 protein is CASSLVQGAGTEAFF.

This clone occurred a few times. The CDR3 DNA, read in part, is TGCAGTGCGCAAGCTTCGGGGAACACTGAA. Translated: CSAQASGNTE. The whole CDR3 protein reads CSAQASGNTEAFF. This rearrangement joins TRBV20-1 to TRBJ1-1; D ambiguous. The read comes to an end 3 residues before the CDR3 does, leaving the germline J gene to fill in the end. CDR1 is DFQATT and CDR2 is SNEGSKA in the germline V gene (reference sequence). V lost 6 bases, J lost 1 base, and 12 bases lay in between. CDR3 size: 13 residues.

This clone was observed many times. The read halts 3 residues ahead of the CDR3 end, with the missing end drawn from the germline J gene. The chain employs TRBV20-1 and TRBJ2-5; the match to TRBD1 covers 7 bases. V was clipped by 2 bases and J by 4 bases; unmatched bases: 7. The germline V gene encodes CDR1 DFQATT and CDR2 SNEGSKA (reference sequence). The CDR3 is 14 residues long. The CDR3 bases that were read are TGCAGTGCTAGAAAAACAGGGGCCGGAGAGACC. Its translation is CSARKTGAGET. The whole CDR3 protein reads CSARKTGAGETQYF.

This clone showed up many times. The CDR3 end is not reached by the read, which stops 3 residues before it; the germline J gene fills it in. The V and J genes are TRBV7-2 and TRBJ2-7; TRBD1 is a possible D gene (6 bases). The V gene's germline CDR1 is SGHTA and CDR2 FQGNSA. The CDR3 contains 15 residues. The V end lost 0 bases, the J end lost 3 bases, and 12 bases lay between the germline ends. CDR3 sequence: CASSLAWGHIYEQYF. The CDR3 bases that were read are TGTGCCAGCAGCTTAGCGTGGGGGCACATCTACGAG.

This clone is medium-sized (0.01 to 0.1%) within its sample. The CDR3 end is not reached by the read, which stops 3 residues before it; the germline J gene fills it in. This chain connects TRBV20-1 to TRBJ2-3; TRBD2 might be the D (5 bases). Trimming pared 3 bases from V and 1 base from J, leaving 11 bases between. Germline V lookup: CDR1 DFQATT, CDR2 SNEGSKA (reference sequence). CDR3 length: 14 residues. CDR3 bases read: TGCAGTGCTAGTTATAGCGACGGCACAGATACG. This sequence encodes CSASYSDGTDT. The CDR3 in full is CSASYSDGTDTQYF.

This clone was picked up many times. Read sequence stops 3 residues before the CDR3 end, and the germline J gene provides the missing end. The rearrangement links TRBV18 to TRBJ2-2; D might be TRBD2 (6 bases). The ends were cut back, 3 bases at V and 1 base at J, with 9 bases in the middle. The CDR3 has 15 amino acids. The V gene's germline CDR1 is KGHSH and CDR2 LQKENI. CDR3 in amino acids: CASSPLGGNTGELFF. The CDR3 DNA, read in part, is TGTGCCAGCTCACCCCTCGGGGGGAACACCGGGGAG.

Worth noting for this clone: The read ends 3 residues shy of where the CDR3 ends; the end is completed using the germline J gene. The chain employs TRBV5-1 and TRBJ2-3; 9 bases are a match to TRBD2. CDR3 length equals 17 residues. Germline loops: CDR1 SGHRS, CDR2 YFSETQ. The trim removed 3 bases at V and 3 bases at J, leaving 11 bases unmatched. CDR3 bases read: TGCGCCAGCAGCTCCCCCCCCCTAGCGGGGTGGACAGATACG. Protein sequence: CASSSPPLAGWTDT. The full CDR3 protein is CASSSPPLAGWTDTQYF.

This clone occurred a few times. CDR3 protein: CASSQKPAGGDEDTQYF. The covered CDR3 bases are TGCGCCAGCAGTCAAAAGCCGGCAGGGGGAGATGAAGATACG. This chain uses TRBV23-1 with TRBJ2-3; 7 nucleotides align to TRBD1. Read sequence stops 3 residues before the CDR3 end, and the germline J gene provides the missing end. TRBV23-1 is reported as an ORF; its role is uncertain. Germline trimming cut 2 bases from V and 5 bases from J; bases unmatched to any gene: 13. The length of the CDR3 is 17 residues.

This clone was picked up a small number of times. The DNA ends 3 residues before the CDR3 does, and the rest of the CDR3 is filled in from the germline J gene. The rearrangement links TRBV18 to TRBJ1-1; no reliable D call. V was cut by 2 bases and J by 3 bases, with 7 bases left in between. Germline V gene sequence: CDR1 KGHSH, CDR2 LQKENI. The CDR3 is made up of 13 amino acids. The CDR3 region is CASSPSPDTEAFF. CDR3 bases read: TGTGCCAGCTCACCAAGCCCCGACACTGAA.

With respect to this clone: The germline gene is not matched at one end of the junction; a read error may be the cause. The missing CDR3 end, 3 residues past where the read stops, is filled in from the germline J gene. This chain links TRBV7-7 with TRBJ2-3; 9 bases align to TRBD2. The CDR3 length is 17 residues. CDR1 is SSHAT and CDR2 is FNYEAQ in the germline V gene (reference sequence). The DNA read from the CDR3 is TGTGCTAGCAGCATAGAATTGGCGGGGGGGCATGGAGATACG. Its translation: CASSIELAGGHGDT. The CDR3, in full, reads CASSIELAGGHGDTQYF.

Concerning this clone itself: The read halts 3 residues ahead of the CDR3 end, with the missing end drawn from the germline J gene. The rearrangement links TRBV2 to TRBJ1-2, with 7 bases lining up with TRBD1. This CDR3 spans 14 amino acids. From germline, CDR1 is SNHLY and CDR2 FYNNEI. After removal of 3 bases from V and 2 bases from J, the junction contained 3 bases not matched to a gene. Here the CDR3 reads CASSERQGNYGYTF. The DNA read from the CDR3 is TGTGCCAGCAGTGAGAGACAGGGCAACTATGGC. The full variable domain, completed using reference TRBV2 and TRBJ1-2, is EPEVTQTPSHQVTQMGQEVILRCVPISNHLYFYWYRQILGQKVEFLVSFYNNEISEKSEIFDDQFSVERPDGSNFTLKIRSTKLEDSAMYFCASSERQGNYGYTFGSGTRLTVV.

This clone was counted at least ten times. The read is 3 residues too short to cover the CDR3 end, so that end is filled in from the germline J gene. This sequence joins TRBV18 and TRBJ1-6, with a weak D call TRBD1 (5 bases). The CDR3 is 14 residues long. V dropped 3 bases and J dropped 6 bases, with 9 bases sitting between them. Germline values: CDR1 KGHSH, CDR2 LQKENI. This chain's CDR3 is CASSPRGANSPLHF. The CDR3 DNA, read in part, is TGTGCCAGCTCACCTAGAGGGGCTAATTCACCC.

This clone was recorded at least ten times. The sequenced fragment ends 3 residues before the CDR3 boundary, so the rest is inferred from the germline J gene. The chain joins TRBV18 to TRBJ1-4; D is ambiguous. The CDR3 covers 16 residues. CDR1 and CDR2 from the germline V gene are KGHSH and LQKENI. Between the trimmed V and J ends, which lost 3 bases and 1 base, there was a span of 12 bases. Here the CDR3 reads CASSPTSERTNEKLFF. The DNA read from the CDR3 is TGTGCCAGCTCACCGACTTCGGAGAGAACTAATGAAAAA.

In its sample, this clone was seen many times. Mismatch with germline at one junction end may stem from a read error. Sequencing ends 3 residues short of the CDR3 end; the germline J gene provides the rest. This chain links TRBV19 with TRBJ1-4, with 7 positions matching TRBD1. Germline V lookup: CDR1 LNHDA, CDR2 SQIVND (reference sequence). The CDR3 totals 14 residues. The part of the CDR3 DNA that was read is TGTGCCAGTAGAATAGGGGGCAATAATGAAAAA. Translated, it gives CASRIGGNNEK. The whole CDR3 is CASRIGGNNEKLFF.

About this clone itself: The observed sequence ends 3 residues before the CDR3 terminus, with the missing tail filled in from the germline J gene. V is TRBV2 and J is TRBJ1-2; possibly TRBD1 for D (5 bases). The V and J ends lost 7 bases and 4 bases respectively, with 16 bases between them. Per the germline V gene, CDR1 is SNHLY and CDR2 is FYNNEI. This CDR3 has 14 residues. CDR3 DNA, as far as it was read: TGTGCCAGCATATATGAGGGGCAAAGCTATGGC. It translates to CASIYEGQSYG. The entire CDR3 is CASIYEGQSYGYTF.

There are many counts of this clone. The CDR3 end lies 3 residues beyond the end of the read and is filled in from the germline J gene. This chain links TRBV7-6 with TRBJ2-2; tentatively, D is TRBD2 (6 bases). CDR1 is SGHVS, CDR2 FNYEAQ, per germline. The germline V and J ends were trimmed by 5 bases and 4 bases, with 11 bases remaining between them. The CDR3 totals 14 residues. The CDR3 spells CASSPQTSTGELFF. The sequenced part of the CDR3 DNA is TGTGCCAGCAGCCCGCAGACTAGCACCGGGGAG. Full variable domain (missing parts from reference TRBV7-6 and TRBJ2-2): GAGVSQSPRYKVTKRGQDVALRCDPISGHVSLYWYRQALGQGPEFLTYFNYEAQQDKSGLPNDRFSAERPEGSISTLTIQRTEQRDSAMYRCASSPQTSTGELFFGEGSRLTVL.

At least ten counts were recorded for this clone. The CDR3 goes on 3 residues after the read ends, and that part is filled in from the germline J gene. The V gene is TRBV5-4, the J gene TRBJ2-3; 8 bases are shared with TRBD1. CDR3 length: 16 residues. J was trimmed by 2 bases and V by 3 bases; bases with no gene match: 8. Germline CDR1 and CDR2: SGHNT and YYREEE (reference sequence). CDR3 DNA (partial): TGTGCCAGCAGCTACCGACAGGGGCCTCACACAGATACG. Translating it yields CASSYRQGPHTDT. The complete CDR3 protein is CASSYRQGPHTDTQYF.

This clone was seen only a few times. The CDR3 is cut off 3 residues early in the read; its end comes from the germline J gene. This chain joins TRBV19 and TRBJ2-3; D gene uncertain. CDR3 length equals 15 residues. The V end was cut by 1 base, the J end by 3 bases, with 11 bases between. CDR1 and CDR2 from the germline V gene are LNHDA and SQIVND (reference sequence). The CDR3 DNA, read in part, is TGTGCCAGTAGTATAGTTGCGGCGGAAACAGATACG. It encodes CASSIVAAETDT. The CDR3 in its entirety is CASSIVAAETDTQYF. Full variable domain (rest looked up from reference TRBV19 and TRBJ2-3): DGGITQSPKYLFRKEGQNVTLSCEQNLNHDAMYWYRQDPGQGLRLIYYSQIVNDFQKGDIAEGYSVSREKKESFPLTVTSAQKNPTAFYLCASSIVAAETDTQYFGPGTRLTVL.

In regard to this clone: Read coverage stops 3 residues before the CDR3 terminus; the germline J gene supplies the remainder. The chain couples TRBV19 to TRBJ2-3; D possibly corresponds to TRBD2 (5 bases). Trimming took 4 bases from V and 4 from J, leaving 9 bases between them. The CDR3 spans 13 residues. Germline V gene data show CDR1 as LNHDA and CDR2 as SQIVND (reference sequence). This chain's CDR3 is CASSKLASDTQYF. The CDR3 bases that were read are TGTGCCAGTAGTAAGCTAGCCTCAGATACG.